This TCR beta chain was identified during a study of PD-1 blockade in classical Hodgkin lymphoma. TCRdb's copy holds only in-frame clones and misses some; the assay was immunoSEQ multiplex PCR. Altogether tens of thousands of clones are present, about 90% being singletons, with the ten largest covering approximately 10%. This clone was seen a handful of times. Time point meaning: cycle 4 day 1 (C4D1), after less than 7 weeks of nivolumab. Exposure to brentuximab vedotin varied, and each patient had relapsed following autologous stem cell transplantation. The clonotype originates from a human donor with classical Hodgkin lymphoma. Sequencing was performed on peripheral blood mononuclear cells (PBMCs), taken before the fourth cycle of nivolumab.

The CDR3 nucleotides are TGCGCCAGCAGCCACCCGGACGGATCTGGAAACACCATATATTTT. It yields the protein CASSHPDGSGNTIYF. This chain uses TRBV4-1 with TRBJ1-3; D not certain. CDR3 length: 15 amino acids. Between the trimmed V and J ends, which lost 3 bases and 1 base, there was a span of 10 bases. From germline, CDR1 is MGHRA and CDR2 YSYEKL.